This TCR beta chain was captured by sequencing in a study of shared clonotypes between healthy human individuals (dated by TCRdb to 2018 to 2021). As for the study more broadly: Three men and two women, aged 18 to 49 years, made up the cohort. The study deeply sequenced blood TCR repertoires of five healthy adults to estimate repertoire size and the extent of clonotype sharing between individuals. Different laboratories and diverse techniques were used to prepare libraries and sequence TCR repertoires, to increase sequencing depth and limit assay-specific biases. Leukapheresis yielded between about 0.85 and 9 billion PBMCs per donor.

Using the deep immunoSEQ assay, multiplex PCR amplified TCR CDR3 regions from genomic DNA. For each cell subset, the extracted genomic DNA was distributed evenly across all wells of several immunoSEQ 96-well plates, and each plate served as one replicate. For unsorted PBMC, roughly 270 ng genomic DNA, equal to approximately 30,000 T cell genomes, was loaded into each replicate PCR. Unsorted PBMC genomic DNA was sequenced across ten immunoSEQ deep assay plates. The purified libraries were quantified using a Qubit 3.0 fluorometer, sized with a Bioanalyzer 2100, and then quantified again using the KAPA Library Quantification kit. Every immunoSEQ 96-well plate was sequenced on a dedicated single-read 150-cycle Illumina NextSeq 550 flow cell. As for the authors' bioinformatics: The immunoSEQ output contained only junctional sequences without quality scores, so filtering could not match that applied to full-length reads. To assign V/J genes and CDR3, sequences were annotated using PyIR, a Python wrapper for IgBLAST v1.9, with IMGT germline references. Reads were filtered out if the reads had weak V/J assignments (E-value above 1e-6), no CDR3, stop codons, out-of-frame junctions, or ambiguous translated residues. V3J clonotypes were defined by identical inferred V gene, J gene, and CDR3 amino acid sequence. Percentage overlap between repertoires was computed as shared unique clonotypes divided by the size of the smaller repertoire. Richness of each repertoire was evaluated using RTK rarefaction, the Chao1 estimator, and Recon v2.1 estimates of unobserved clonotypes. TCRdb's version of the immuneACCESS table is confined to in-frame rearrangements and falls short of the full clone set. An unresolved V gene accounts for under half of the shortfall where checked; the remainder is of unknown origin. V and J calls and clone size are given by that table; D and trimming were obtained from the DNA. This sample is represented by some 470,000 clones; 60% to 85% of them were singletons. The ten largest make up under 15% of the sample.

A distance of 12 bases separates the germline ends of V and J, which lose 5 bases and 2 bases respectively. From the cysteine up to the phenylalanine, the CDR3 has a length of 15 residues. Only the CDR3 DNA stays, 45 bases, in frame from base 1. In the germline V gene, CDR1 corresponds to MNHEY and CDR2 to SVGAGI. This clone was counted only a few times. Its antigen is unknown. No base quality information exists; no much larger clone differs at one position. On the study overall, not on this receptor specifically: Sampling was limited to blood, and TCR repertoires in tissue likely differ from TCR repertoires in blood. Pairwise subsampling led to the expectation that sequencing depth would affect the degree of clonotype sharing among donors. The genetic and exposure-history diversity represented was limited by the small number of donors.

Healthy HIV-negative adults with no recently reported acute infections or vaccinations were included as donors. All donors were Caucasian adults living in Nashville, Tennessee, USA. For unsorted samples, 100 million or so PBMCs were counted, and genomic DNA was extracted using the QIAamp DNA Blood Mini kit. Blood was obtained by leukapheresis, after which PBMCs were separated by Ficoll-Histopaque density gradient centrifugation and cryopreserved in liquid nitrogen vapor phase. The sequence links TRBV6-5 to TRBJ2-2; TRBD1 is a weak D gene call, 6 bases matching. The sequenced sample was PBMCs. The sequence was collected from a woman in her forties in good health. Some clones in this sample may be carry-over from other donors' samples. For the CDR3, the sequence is CASSIRQANTGELFF. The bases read TGTGCCAGCAGTATTAGACAGGCAAACACCGGGGAGCTGTTTTTT.